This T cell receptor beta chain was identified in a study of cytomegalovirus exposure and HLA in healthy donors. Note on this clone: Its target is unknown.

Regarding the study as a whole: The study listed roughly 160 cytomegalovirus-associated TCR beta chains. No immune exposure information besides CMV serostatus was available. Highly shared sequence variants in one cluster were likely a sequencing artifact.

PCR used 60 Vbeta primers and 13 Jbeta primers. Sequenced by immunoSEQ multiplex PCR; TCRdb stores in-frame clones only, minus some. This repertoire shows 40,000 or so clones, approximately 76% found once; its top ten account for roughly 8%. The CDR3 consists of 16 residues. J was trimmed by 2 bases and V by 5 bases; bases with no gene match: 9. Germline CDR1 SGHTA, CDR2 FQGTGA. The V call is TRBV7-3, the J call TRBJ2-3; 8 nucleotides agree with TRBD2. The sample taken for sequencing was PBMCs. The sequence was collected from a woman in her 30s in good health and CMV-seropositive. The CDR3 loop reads CASSLIAGGPTDTQYF. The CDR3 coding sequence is TGTGCCAGCAGCCTTATCGCGGGGGGCCCCACAGATACGCAGTATTTT.